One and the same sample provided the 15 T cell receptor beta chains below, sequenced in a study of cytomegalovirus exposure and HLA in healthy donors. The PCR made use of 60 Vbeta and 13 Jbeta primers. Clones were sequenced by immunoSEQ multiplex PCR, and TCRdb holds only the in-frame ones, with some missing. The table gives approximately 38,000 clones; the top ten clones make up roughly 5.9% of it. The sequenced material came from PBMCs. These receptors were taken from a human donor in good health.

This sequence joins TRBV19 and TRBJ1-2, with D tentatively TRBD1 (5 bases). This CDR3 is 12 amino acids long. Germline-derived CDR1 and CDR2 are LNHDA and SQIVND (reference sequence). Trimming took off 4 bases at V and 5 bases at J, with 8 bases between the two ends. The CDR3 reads CASSTGTYGYTF. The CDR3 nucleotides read TGTGCCAGTAGTACGGGGACTTATGGCTACACCTTC.

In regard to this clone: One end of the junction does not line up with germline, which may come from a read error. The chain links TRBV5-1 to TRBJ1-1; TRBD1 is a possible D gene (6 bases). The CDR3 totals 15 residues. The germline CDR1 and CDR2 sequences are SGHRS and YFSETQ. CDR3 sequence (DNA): TGCGCCAGCAGCTTGGACGGGCAGGGGAACACTGAAGATTTCTTT. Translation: CASSLDGQGNTEDFF. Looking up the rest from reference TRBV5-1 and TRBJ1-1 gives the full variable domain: KAGVTQTPRYLIKTRGQQVTLSCSPISGHRSVSWYQQTPGQGLQFLFEYFSETQRNKGNFPGRFSGRQFSNSRSEMNVSTLELGDSALYLCASSLDGQGNTEDFFGQGTRLTVV.

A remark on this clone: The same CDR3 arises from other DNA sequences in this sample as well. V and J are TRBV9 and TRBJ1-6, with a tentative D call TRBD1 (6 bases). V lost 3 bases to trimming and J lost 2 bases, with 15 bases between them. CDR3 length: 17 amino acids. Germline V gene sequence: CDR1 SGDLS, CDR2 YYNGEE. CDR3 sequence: CASSGGGGQTYNSPLHF. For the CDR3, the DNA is TGTGCCAGCAGCGGCGGGGGGGGGCAGACCTATAATTCACCCCTCCACTTT.

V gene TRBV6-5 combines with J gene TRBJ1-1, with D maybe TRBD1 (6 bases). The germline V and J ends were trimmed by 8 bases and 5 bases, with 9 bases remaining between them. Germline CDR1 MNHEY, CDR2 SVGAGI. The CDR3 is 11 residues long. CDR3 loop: CASLGGTEAFF. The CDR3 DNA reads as TGTGCCAGCCTAGGGGGAACTGAAGCTTTCTTT.

The CDR3 region is CASSFGGRGPETQYF. As DNA, the CDR3 is TGTGCCAGCAGCTTTGGCGGGCGGGGCCCAGAGACCCAGTACTTC. V usage is TRBV5-5 and J usage is TRBJ2-5, with D possibly being TRBD2 (6 bases). In germline, CDR1 is SGHKS, CDR2 YYEKEE (reference sequence). V lost 2 bases to trimming and J lost 4 bases, with 15 bases between them. The CDR3 consists of 15 residues. The full variable domain, rest sourced from reference TRBV5-5 and TRBJ2-5, is DAGVTQSPTHLIKTRGQQVTLRCSPISGHKSVSWYQQVLGQGPQFIFQYYEKEERGRGNFPDRFSARQFPNYSSELNVNALLLGDSALYLCASSFGGRGPETQYFGPGTRLLVL.

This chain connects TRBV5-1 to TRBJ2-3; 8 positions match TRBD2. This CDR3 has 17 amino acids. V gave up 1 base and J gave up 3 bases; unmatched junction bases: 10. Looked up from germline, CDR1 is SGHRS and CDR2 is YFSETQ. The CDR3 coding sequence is TGCGCCAGCAGCTTGTTTTCGAGCGGGGGTGGAACAGATACGCAGTATTTT. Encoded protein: CASSLFSSGGGTDTQYF.

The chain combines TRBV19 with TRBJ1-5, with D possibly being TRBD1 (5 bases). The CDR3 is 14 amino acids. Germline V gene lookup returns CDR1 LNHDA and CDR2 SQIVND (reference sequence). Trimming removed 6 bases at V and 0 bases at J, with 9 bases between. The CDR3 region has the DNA TGTGCCAGTAGACAGGATTATAGCAATCAGCCCCAGCATTTT. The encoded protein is CASRQDYSNQPQHF.

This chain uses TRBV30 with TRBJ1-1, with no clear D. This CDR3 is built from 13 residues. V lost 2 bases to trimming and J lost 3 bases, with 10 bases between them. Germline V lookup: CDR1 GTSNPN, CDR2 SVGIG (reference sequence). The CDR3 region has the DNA TGTGCCTGGAGTTTGGTAGGAGACACTGAAGCTTTCTTT. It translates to CAWSLVGDTEAFF.

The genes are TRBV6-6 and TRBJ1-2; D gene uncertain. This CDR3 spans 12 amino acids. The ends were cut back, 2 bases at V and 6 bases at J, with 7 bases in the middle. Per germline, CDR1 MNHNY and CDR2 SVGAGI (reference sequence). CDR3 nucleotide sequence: TGTGCCAGCAGTTACGCGGAGGATGGCTACACCTTC. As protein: CASSYAEDGYTF.

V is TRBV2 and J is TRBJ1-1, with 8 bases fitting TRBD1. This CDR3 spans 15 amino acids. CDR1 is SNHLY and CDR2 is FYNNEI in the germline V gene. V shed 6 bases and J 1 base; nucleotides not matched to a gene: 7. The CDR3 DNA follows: TGTGCCAGCAGCATTCGGACAGGGACGAACACTGAAGCTTTCTTT. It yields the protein CASSIRTGTNTEAFF.

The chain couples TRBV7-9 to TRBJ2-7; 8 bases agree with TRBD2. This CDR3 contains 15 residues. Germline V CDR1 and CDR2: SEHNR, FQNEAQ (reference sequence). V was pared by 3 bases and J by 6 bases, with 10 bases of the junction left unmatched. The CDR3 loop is CASSFHGGGPLEQYF. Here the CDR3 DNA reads TGTGCCAGCAGCTTCCACGGGGGGGGGCCCCTCGAGCAGTACTTC.

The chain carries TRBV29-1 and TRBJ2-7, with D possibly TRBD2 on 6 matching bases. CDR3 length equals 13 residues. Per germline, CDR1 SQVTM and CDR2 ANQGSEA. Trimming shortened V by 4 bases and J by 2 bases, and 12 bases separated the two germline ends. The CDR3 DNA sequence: TGCAGCGTTGGCGGGCGGGACGCCTACGAGCAGTACTTC. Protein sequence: CSVGGRDAYEQYF.

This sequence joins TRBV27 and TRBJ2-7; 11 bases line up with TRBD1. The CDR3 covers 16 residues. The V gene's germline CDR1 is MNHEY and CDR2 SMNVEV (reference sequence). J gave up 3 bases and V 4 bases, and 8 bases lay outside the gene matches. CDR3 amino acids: CASSSTRTGGFYEQYF. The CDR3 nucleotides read TGTGCCAGCAGTTCGACTCGGACAGGGGGCTTCTACGAGCAGTACTTC.

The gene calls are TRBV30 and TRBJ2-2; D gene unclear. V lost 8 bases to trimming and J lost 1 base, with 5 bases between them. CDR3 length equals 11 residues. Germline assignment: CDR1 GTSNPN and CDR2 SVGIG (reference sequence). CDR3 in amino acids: CARRNTGELFF. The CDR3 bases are TGTGCCCGTAGGAACACCGGGGAGCTGTTTTTT.

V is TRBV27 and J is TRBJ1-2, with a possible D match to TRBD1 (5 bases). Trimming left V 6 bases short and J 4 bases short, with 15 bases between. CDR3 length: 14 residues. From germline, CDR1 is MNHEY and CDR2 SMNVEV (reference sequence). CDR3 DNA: TGTGCCAGCAGGCCCCAGGGTTTTAGCTATGGCTACACCTTC. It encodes CASRPQGFSYGYTF.